The clone carrying this T cell receptor (beta chain) was counted ten times or more. What it binds is not known. The V and J ends lost 1 base and 3 bases, in that order; junction bases with no gene match: 5. In germline, CDR1 is SGHRS, CDR2 YFSETQ. This CDR3 has 15 amino acids. This specimen belongs to a study of T-cell reconstitution after alpha-beta-depleted transplantation in children. Regarding the study as a whole: Several hundred expanded graft clones reportedly were the source of alpha-beta T cells about two months after transplant.

The TCRbeta library incorporated unique molecular identifiers. In TCRdb, the PCR reads were re-called with MiXCR into one record per CDR3 protein. The repertoire holds more than 300,000 distinct CDR3 sequences, around 15% seen once, with about 41% in the top ten. The material was PBMCs, mostly from graft donor cells, obtained 360 days after TCRalphabeta/CD19-depleted stem cell transplant. The sequence derives from a male patient aged 2-15 years who had a stem cell transplant for acute lymphoblastic leukemia, so the T cells may come from the graft donor. This rearrangement joins TRBV5-1 to TRBJ2-3; 7 positions agree with TRBD2. The CDR3 DNA sequence: TGCGCCAGCAGCTTGTCTGGCGGGAGTACAGATACGCAGTATTTT. It specifies CASSLSGGSTDTQYF.